Following are 9 T cell receptor beta chains from one sample sequenced in a study of cytomegalovirus exposure and HLA in healthy donors. Generated by immunoSEQ multiplex PCR, the TCRdb table keeps only in-frame clones and is missing some. The sample comprises 100,000 to 120,000 clones, 88% of which are singletons, and over 1.3% rests with the top ten. The sequenced sample consisted of PBMCs. These receptors all stem from a woman aged 25 to 39 in good health and CMV-seropositive.

This chain connects TRBV7-6 to TRBJ2-5; the match to TRBD2 covers 8 bases. In germline, CDR1 is SGHVS, CDR2 FNYEAQ. J lost 6 bases, V lost 8 bases, and 8 bases had no gene match. The CDR3 runs 13 residues. The CDR3, as DNA: TGTGCCAGCTCGGCGGGAGGATTGCAGACCCAGTACTTC. Its protein is CASSAGGLQTQYF.

The chain employs TRBV7-9 and TRBJ1-2; TRBD1 aligns across 8 bases. Germline V CDR1 and CDR2: SEHNR, FQNEAQ (reference sequence). The ends lost 4 bases at V and 1 base at J; junction bases unmatched: 8. The CDR3 spans 16 residues. Written as DNA, the CDR3 is TGTGCCAGCAGCTCCCTTCAGGGGGCAGGTAACTATGGCTACACCTTC. The encoded protein is CASSSLQGAGNYGYTF.

The chain links TRBV29-1 to TRBJ2-7, with 7 nucleotides matching TRBD2. Germline values: CDR1 SQVTM, CDR2 ANQGSEA. The CDR3 extends over 14 amino acids. The J segment lost 1 base and the V segment lost 1 base, leaving 4 bases of the junction unmatched. DNA for the CDR3: TGCAGCGTTGAAGGCCTAGCGGAATCCTACGAGCAGTACTTC. Translated: CSVEGLAESYEQYF.

This chain links TRBV29-1 with TRBJ2-3; 7 bases map to TRBD2. Germline-derived CDR1 and CDR2 are SQVTM and ANQGSEA. V lost 7 bases to trimming and J lost 5 bases; unmatched junction nucleotides: 12. The CDR3 sequence is 14 residues long. The CDR3 coding sequence is TGCAGCGGCGGGGAGCGGGGTTTGTTAGATACGCAGTATTTT. Residues: CSGGERGLLDTQYF.

The V and J genes are TRBV2 and TRBJ2-5; D call uncertain. This CDR3 comprises 12 residues. Germline V gives CDR1 SNHLY, CDR2 FYNNEI. Trimming removed 10 bases from V and 5 bases from J, with 14 bases in between. CDR3 residues: CATRPGSETQYF. In DNA, the CDR3 is TGTGCCACCCGGCCGGGTAGCGAGACCCAGTACTTC.

The gene calls are TRBV15 and TRBJ2-4; D perhaps matches TRBD1 (5 bases). V was cut by 3 bases and J by 12 bases, with 15 bases left in between. This CDR3 comprises 13 residues. CDR1 is LNHNV and CDR2 is YYDKDF in the germline V gene (reference sequence). CDR3 nucleotide sequence: TGTGCCACCAGCAGCCAAACGGCGACAGATCAGTACTTC. Its translation is CATSSQTATDQYF.

The DNA for the CDR3 is TGCAGCGTTCGTGGGGGGGCTAATGAAAAACTGTTTTTT. It encodes CSVRGGANEKLFF. This sequence joins TRBV29-1 and TRBJ1-4; maybe TRBD1 (5 bases). Trimming took 5 bases from V and 3 from J, leaving 10 bases between them. The CDR3 has 13 residues. The germline V gene encodes CDR1 SQVTM and CDR2 ANQGSEA.

The rearrangement links TRBV11-2 to TRBJ2-1; tentatively, D is TRBD1 (6 bases). The CDR3 has 14 residues. CDR1 is SGHAT and CDR2 is FQNNGV in the germline V gene. Trimming pared 3 bases from V and 4 bases from J, leaving 10 bases between. CDR3 nucleotide sequence: TGTGCCAGCAGCTTGACAGGAAGATACAATGAGCAGTTCTTC. The encoded protein is CASSLTGRYNEQFF.

The CDR3 region is CASSEGLADYEQYF. The CDR3, as DNA: TGTGCCAGCAGCGAGGGACTAGCGGATTACGAGCAGTACTTC. V is TRBV7-9 and J is TRBJ2-7; 11 bases are shared with TRBD2. Germline CDR1 is SEHNR and CDR2 is FQNEAQ (reference sequence). V gave up 5 bases and J gave up 4 bases; unmatched junction bases: 4. The CDR3 has 14 amino acids.